The 13 T cell receptor beta chains in this list originate from one sample, sequenced in a study of radiotherapy plus CTLA-4 blockade in lung cancer. The table came from immunoSEQ multiplex PCR; TCRdb's copy has only in-frame clones and leaves some out. The sample carries over 100,000 clones, around 90% recorded once. The material sequenced was peripheral blood, taken from a patient treated with radiotherapy plus ipilimumab. These receptors all stem from a human donor with non-small cell lung cancer that progressed on radiotherapy plus ipilimumab.

This chain joins TRBV10-1 and TRBJ2-7; a weak D match, TRBD1 (6 bases). Germline V CDR1 and CDR2: WNHNN, SYGVQD (reference sequence). The germline V and J ends were trimmed by 2 bases and 4 bases, with 12 bases remaining between them. CDR3 size: 14 residues. CDR3 coding DNA: TGCGCCAGCAGTGAGGCAGGACAGATTTACGAGCAGTACTTC. Translation: CASSEAGQIYEQYF.

V gene TRBV7-8 combines with J gene TRBJ1-3; perhaps TRBD1 as D (5 bases). CDR3 length: 15 residues. With 5 bases removed from V and 2 bases from J, the gap between germline ends came to 13 bases. Germline V gene sequence: CDR1 SGHVS, CDR2 FQNEAQ. CDR3 protein: CASSRDSHAGNTIYF. CDR3 bases: TGTGCCAGCAGCCGCGACAGCCACGCTGGAAACACCATATATTTT.

This chain joins TRBV6-1 and TRBJ2-3; 10 nucleotides align to TRBD2. This CDR3 is 15 amino acids long. From germline, CDR1 is MNHNS and CDR2 SASEGT. Trimming at V came to 1 base and at J to 3 bases, leaving 1 base not matched to a gene. The CDR3 loop is CASSEGAGGTDTQYF. The CDR3 region has the DNA TGTGCCAGCAGTGAAGGAGCGGGAGGGACAGATACGCAGTATTTT.

The chain couples TRBV7-3 to TRBJ1-1; D is ambiguous. Looked up from germline, CDR1 is SGHTA and CDR2 is FQGTGA. This CDR3 contains 13 residues. V dropped 5 bases and J dropped 11 bases, with 18 bases sitting between them. The CDR3 spells CASSLEEGARAFF. CDR3 nucleotide sequence: TGTGCCAGCAGCCTCGAAGAGGGAGCGAGGGCTTTCTTT.

The sample holds one count of this clone. This sequence joins TRBV14 and TRBJ2-3, with 12 bases matching TRBD2. This CDR3 spans 16 amino acids. Germline assignment: CDR1 SGHDN and CDR2 FVKESK. With 1 base clipped from V and 3 bases from J, the junction kept 2 bases outside the gene matches. The CDR3 DNA reads as TGTGCCAGCAGCCAAGGGACTAGCGGGATAACAGATACGCAGTATTTT. As protein: CASSQGTSGITDTQYF.

The chain couples TRBV18 to TRBJ1-2; D is perhaps TRBD1 (6 bases). The V end lost 6 bases, the J end lost 8 bases, and 13 bases lay between the germline ends. CDR3 length equals 12 residues. Germline assignment: CDR1 KGHSH and CDR2 LQKENI. CDR3: CASSSTGGGYTF. Written as DNA, the CDR3 is TGTGCCAGCTCGTCGACAGGTGGCGGCTACACCTTC.

The chain combines TRBV18 with TRBJ2-5; 7 bases are a match to TRBD1. With 4 bases clipped from V and 2 bases from J, the junction kept 7 bases outside the gene matches. CDR1 and CDR2 (germline): KGHSH, LQKENI. The CDR3 contains 15 residues. The CDR3 DNA follows: TGTGCCAGCTCACTACAGGGGATGGGACAAGAGACCCAGTACTTC. The encoded protein is CASSLQGMGQETQYF.

This chain connects TRBV4-1 to TRBJ2-7; D possibly corresponds to TRBD2 (5 bases). CDR1 MGHRA and CDR2 YSYEKL come from the germline V gene. With 1 base removed from V and 1 base from J, the gap between germline ends came to 23 bases. This CDR3 region has 19 residues. In nucleotides, the CDR3 is TGCGCCAGCAGCCAAGTCTGGGCTAGCAGGAGTAAATCATCCTACGAGCAGTACTTC. Translated, it gives CASSQVWASRSKSSYEQYF.

CDR3 in DNA: TGTGCCACCAGCAGAGATCAGGGAAACCCCCCCGGGGAGCTGTTTTTT. This sequence encodes CATSRDQGNPPGELFF. This chain links TRBV15 with TRBJ2-2; weak D call: TRBD1 (5 bases). From germline, CDR1 is LNHNV and CDR2 YYDKDF (reference sequence). CDR3 length: 16 amino acids. V was cut by 0 bases and J by 6 bases, with 14 bases left in between.

V is TRBV29-1 and J is TRBJ2-7, with D possibly being TRBD1 or TRBD2 (5 bases each). Germline values: CDR1 SQVTM, CDR2 ANQGSEA. The CDR3 runs to 14 residues. V shed 1 base and J shed 2 bases, with 12 bases lying between them. CDR3: CSVEVRRDPYEQYF. CDR3 in DNA: TGCAGCGTTGAAGTCCGCAGGGACCCCTACGAGCAGTACTTC.

The chain joins TRBV7-8 to TRBJ1-2, with 9 bases that match TRBD1. With 5 bases clipped from V and 4 bases from J, the junction kept 5 bases outside the gene matches. Germline CDR1 reads SGHVS; CDR2 reads FQNEAQ. The CDR3 totals 14 residues. This chain's CDR3 is CASSPGTGLYGYTF. The CDR3 DNA reads as TGTGCCAGCAGCCCCGGGACAGGGCTCTATGGCTACACCTTC.

CDR3 DNA: TGTGCTAGTGGTATGAGAAGAGGGGGCTACACCTTC. Its translation: CASGMRRGGYTF. The V call is TRBV12-5, the J call TRBJ1-2, with unresolved D. Germline V gene lookup returns CDR1 LGHNT and CDR2 FRNRAP. Trimming stripped 5 bases from V and 8 bases from J, with 12 bases between. This CDR3 is 12 amino acids long. Full variable domain (missing parts from reference TRBV12-5 and TRBJ1-2): DARVTQTPRHKVTEMGQEVTMRCQPILGHNTVFWYRQTMMQGLELLAYFRNRAPLDDSGMPKDRFSAEMPDATLATLKIQPSEPRDSAVYFCASGMRRGGYTFGSGTRLTVV.

The V call is TRBV5-1, the J call TRBJ2-3; 11 nucleotides agree with TRBD2. This CDR3 comprises 15 residues. The germline gives CDR1 SGHRS, CDR2 YFSETQ. V lost 4 bases and J lost 5; bases outside the gene matches: 6. The CDR3 region has the DNA TGCGCCAGCAGCCGACTAGCGGGACAGGGAGATACGCAGTATTTT. It is translated as CASSRLAGQGDTQYF.